This paragraph covers one T cell receptor (beta chain) sequence. This clonotype was seen only a few times. Its recognized antigen is unknown. Per-base quality was not reported, and no clone a single base away is much larger than it. This record belongs to a study of blood T cells in healthy people across ages (dated by TCRdb to between 2015 and 2016). At the level of the whole study: In model experiments, roughly one uniquely barcoded TCR beta cDNA molecule per two T cells was captured by template switching. To avoid experimental bias, donors of different ages were spread randomly across the sequencing lanes. The study measured age-related changes in TCR beta repertoire diversity using deep sequencing normalized with unique cDNA molecular identifiers. Four age groups were formed from the donors: young (average 16 years), middle-aged (roughly 38), aged (approximately 60) and long-lived (about 80). For two donors (one aged 18 to 29 and one aged 80 or older), the study analyzed two additional independent replicas of 1 million unique cDNA reads from the same blood draw. What the work shows at the level of the full study, not this receptor alone: A strong correlation was found between observed TCR beta diversity and the percentage of naive T cells measured by flow cytometry. As age increased, observed TCR beta diversity per million T cells dropped in a roughly linear way, and a significant reduction was already evident by age 40. Compared with the aged group, more naive CD4+ T cells, fewer expanded clones and increased TCR diversity were shown by the long-lived group, suggesting age selection. Because donor CMV infection status was unknown, age-related changes in expanded clonotypes were potentially confounded. Because profiling used bulk unsorted PBMCs, naive and antigen-experienced compartments could not be compared conclusively. Estimates of total diversity from one million sequenced T cells were regarded as lower bounds and underestimates.

Based on the germline V gene (reference sequence), the CDR1 and CDR2 sequences are DFQATT and SNEGSKA. V is cut by 6 bases and J by 5 bases, and the space between the germline ends is 16 bases. Counted from cysteine to phenylalanine, this CDR3 has 13 amino acids. Only the CDR3 region is kept as DNA, spanning 39 bases read in frame from base 1. The library came from 5' RACE. The instrument was an Illumina HiSeq 2500. A second PCR of roughly 6 to 11 cycles was run with a J-beta primer mix and a sample-barcoded 5' primer. A template-switch 5' adaptor carrying 12 random nucleotides introduced a unique molecular identifier onto each TCR beta cDNA molecule. Each sample yielded at least 2.5 million CDR3-containing paired-end reads. First-strand cDNA synthesis was performed from all RNA using the Mint cDNA synthesis kit, with priming by a TRBC-specific oligonucleotide. All cDNA was treated with uracil-DNA glycosylase and then went through a first 18-cycle PCR with the universal primers M1SS and BC2_uni_R. Turning to the authors' computational methods: Normalization of each sample was performed by random selection of 1 million high-quality reads, each carrying a distinct molecular identifier. Instead of being binned into consensus sequences, reads that shared molecular identifiers were thrown out. CDR3 identification, clonotype clustering and error correction used MiTCR with a Q25 quality threshold and the strictest error-elimination algorithm. Lower-bound total TCR beta diversity was estimated with a nonparametric unseen species model using Euler transformation. The public reads were quality trimmed at Q25 with fastp and then assembled into clones with MiXCR by TCRdb, keeping productive beta chains. Rows with a matching CDR3 protein are joined into one entry that keeps the most common DNA and genes. These V and J calls derive from TCRdb rather than the authors' analysis. For this sample the table gives around 690,000 distinct CDR3 sequences, of which around 54% were detected only once. The ten largest clones capture 30% to 40% of the sample.

The donors were 40 or so Caucasian individuals from Russia, aged roughly 6 to 100 years, who were systemically healthy. Roughly 9 milliliters of peripheral blood were drawn from each donor into EDTA-treated Vacutainer tubes. Ficoll-Paque density-gradient centrifugation was used to isolate PBMCs, with at least 6 million per sample. Trizol reagent was used to extract total RNA from the PBMCs, yielding at least 5 micrograms per sample. For every donor, flow cytometry on a PBMC aliquot measured the percentage of naive CD45RAhigh/CD27high T cells. The rearrangement joined TRBV20-1 to TRBJ1-1, and possibly TRBD1, on 5 matching bases. The sample consisted of blood. The TCR was taken from a man aged 60 to 75 in good health. This receptor carries the CDR3 CSARVSRWTEAFF. The DNA sequence is TGCAGTGCCAGGGTTAGTAGGTGGACTGAAGCTTTCTTT.